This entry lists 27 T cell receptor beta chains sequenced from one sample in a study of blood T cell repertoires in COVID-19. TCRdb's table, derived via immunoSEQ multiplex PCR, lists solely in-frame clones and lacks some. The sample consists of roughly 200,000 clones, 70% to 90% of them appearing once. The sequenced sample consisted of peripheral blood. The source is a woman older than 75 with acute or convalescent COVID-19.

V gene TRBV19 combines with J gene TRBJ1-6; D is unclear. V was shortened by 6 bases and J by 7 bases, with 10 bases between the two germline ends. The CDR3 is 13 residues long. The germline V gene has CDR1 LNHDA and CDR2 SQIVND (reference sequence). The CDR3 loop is CASSLDWNSPLHF. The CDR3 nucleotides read TGTGCCAGTAGCTTGGACTGGAATTCACCCCTCCACTTT.

In nucleotides, the CDR3 is TGTGCCAGCAGCTACCGGGACTGGGGAGACGAGCAGTACTTC. This encodes CASSYRDWGDEQYF. The J gene is TRBJ2-7, the V gene TRBV5-8, with D possibly matching TRBD2 (6 bases). V gave up 3 bases and J gave up 5 bases, with 15 bases separating them. The CDR3 loop spans 14 amino acids. The germline CDR1 and CDR2 sequences are SGHTS and YDEGEE.

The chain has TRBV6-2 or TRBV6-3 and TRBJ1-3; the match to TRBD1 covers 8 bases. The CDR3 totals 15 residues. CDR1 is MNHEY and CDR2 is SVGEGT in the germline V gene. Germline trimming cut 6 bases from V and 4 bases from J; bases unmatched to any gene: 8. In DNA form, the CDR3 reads TGTGCCAGCAGACCTACAGGGGGACGGGGAAACACCATATATTTT. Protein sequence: CASRPTGGRGNTIYF.

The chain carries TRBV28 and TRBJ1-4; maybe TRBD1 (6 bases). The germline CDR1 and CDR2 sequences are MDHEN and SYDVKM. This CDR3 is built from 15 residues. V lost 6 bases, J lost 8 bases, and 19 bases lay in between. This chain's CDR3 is CASRDRQPGGEKLFF. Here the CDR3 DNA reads TGTGCCAGCAGGGACAGACAACCCGGCGGAGAAAAACTGTTTTTT.

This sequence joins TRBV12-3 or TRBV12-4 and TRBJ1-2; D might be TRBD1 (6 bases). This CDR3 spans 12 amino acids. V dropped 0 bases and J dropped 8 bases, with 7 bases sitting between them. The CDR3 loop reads CASSLATGGYTF. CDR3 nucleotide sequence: TGTGCCAGCAGTTTAGCGACAGGAGGCTACACCTTC.

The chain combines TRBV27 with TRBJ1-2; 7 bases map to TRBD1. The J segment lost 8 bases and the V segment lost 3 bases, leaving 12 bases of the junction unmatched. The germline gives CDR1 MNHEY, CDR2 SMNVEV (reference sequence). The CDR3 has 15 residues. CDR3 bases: TGTGCCAGCAGTTTCAGGTCGACAGGGACGGTCGGCTACACCTTC. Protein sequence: CASSFRSTGTVGYTF.

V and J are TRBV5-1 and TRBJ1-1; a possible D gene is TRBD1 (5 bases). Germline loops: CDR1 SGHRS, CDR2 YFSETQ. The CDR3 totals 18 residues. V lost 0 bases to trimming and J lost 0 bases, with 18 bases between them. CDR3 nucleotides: TGCGCCAGCAGCTTGGCACAAAAAGGGGCCCACATGAACACTGAAGCTTTCTTT. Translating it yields CASSLAQKGAHMNTEAFF.

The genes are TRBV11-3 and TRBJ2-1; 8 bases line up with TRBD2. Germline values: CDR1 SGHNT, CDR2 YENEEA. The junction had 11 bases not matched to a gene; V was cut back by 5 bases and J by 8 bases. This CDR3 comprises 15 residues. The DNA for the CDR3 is TGTGCCAGCAGCCGAAGCGGGAGAGGTGGCGATGAGCAGTTCTTC. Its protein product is CASSRSGRGGDEQFF.

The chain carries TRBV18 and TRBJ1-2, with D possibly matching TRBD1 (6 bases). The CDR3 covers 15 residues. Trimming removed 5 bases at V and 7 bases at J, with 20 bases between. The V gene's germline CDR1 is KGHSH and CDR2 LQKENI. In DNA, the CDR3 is TGTGCCAGCTCAGAGCAGACAGGAAGCTCGGCTGGCTACACCTTC. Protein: CASSEQTGSSAGYTF.

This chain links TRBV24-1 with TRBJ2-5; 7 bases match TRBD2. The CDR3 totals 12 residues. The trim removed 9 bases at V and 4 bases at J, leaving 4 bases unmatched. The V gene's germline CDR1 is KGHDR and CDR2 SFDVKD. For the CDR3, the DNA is TGTGCCACCCGGGGGGTTGGAGAGACCCAGTACTTC. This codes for CATRGVGETQYF.

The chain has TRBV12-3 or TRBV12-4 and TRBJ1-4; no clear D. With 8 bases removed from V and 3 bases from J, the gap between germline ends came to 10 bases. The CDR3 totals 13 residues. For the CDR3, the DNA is TGTGCCAGCGAGCGTTGGGCTAATGAAAAACTGTTTTTT. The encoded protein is CASERWANEKLFF.

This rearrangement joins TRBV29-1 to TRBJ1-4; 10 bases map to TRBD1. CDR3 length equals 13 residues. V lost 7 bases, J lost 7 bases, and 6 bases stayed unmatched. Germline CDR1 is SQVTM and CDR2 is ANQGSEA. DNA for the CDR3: TGCAGCGCCCGACAGGGGGCAGGTGAAAAACTGTTTTTT. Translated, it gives CSARQGAGEKLFF.

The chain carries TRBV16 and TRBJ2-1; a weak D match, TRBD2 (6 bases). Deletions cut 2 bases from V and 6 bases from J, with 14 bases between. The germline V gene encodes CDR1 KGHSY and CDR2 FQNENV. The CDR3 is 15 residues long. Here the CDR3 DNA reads TGTGCCAGCAGCCAAGGGACTCCAGGGATCAATGAGCAGTTCTTC. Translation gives CASSQGTPGINEQFF.

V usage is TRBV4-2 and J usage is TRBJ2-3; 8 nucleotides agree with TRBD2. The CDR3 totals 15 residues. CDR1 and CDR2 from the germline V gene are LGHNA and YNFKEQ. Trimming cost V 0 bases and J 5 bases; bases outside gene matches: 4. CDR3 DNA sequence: TGTGCCAGCAGCCAAGATGAGCTAGCGGGAGATACGCAGTATTTT. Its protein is CASSQDELAGDTQYF.

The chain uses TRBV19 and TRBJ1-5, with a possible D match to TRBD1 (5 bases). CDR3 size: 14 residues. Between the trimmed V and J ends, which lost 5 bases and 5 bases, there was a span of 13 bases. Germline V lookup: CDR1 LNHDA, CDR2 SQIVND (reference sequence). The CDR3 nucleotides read TGTGCCAGTAGTGCCCTCATCAGGGATCAGCCCCAGCATTTT. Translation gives CASSALIRDQPQHF.

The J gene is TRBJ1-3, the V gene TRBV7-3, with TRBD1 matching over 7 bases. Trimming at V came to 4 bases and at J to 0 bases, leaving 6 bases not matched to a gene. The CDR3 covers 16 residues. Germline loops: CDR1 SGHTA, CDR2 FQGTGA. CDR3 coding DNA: TGTGCCAGCAGCTCGACAGGGCTAGGCTCTGGAAACACCATATATTTT. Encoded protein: CASSSTGLGSGNTIYF.

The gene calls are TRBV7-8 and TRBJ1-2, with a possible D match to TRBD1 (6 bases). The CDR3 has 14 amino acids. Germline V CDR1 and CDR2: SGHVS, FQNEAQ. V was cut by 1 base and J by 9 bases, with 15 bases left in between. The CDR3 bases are TGTGCCAGCAGCTTAGGCAGTCCAGGGGCAAGCTACACCTTC. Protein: CASSLGSPGASYTF.

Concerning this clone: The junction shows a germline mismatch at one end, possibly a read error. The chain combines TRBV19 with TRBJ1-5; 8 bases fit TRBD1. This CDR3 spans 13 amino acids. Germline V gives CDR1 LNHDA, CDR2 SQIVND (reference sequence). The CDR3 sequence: CASSIPGQEPLHF. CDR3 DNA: TGTGCCAGTAGTATCCCGGGACAGGAACCCCTGCATTTT.

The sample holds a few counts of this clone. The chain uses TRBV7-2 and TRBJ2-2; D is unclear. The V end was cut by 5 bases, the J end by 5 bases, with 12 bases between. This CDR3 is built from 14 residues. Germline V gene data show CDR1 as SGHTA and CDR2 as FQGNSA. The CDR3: CASSLYGTTGELFF. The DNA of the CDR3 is TGTGCCAGCAGCCTATACGGTACGACCGGGGAGCTGTTTTTT.

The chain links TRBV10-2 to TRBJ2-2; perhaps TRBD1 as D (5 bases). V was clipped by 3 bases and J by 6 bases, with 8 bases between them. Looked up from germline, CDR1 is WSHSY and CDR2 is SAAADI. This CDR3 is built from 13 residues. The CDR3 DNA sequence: TGCGCCAGCAGTGAAATGGGGCCCGGGGAGCTGTTTTTT. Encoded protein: CASSEMGPGELFF.

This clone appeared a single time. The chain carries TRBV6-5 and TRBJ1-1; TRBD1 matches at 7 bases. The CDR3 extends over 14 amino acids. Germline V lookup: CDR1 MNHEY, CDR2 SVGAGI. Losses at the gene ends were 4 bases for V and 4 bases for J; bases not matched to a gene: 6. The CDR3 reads CASSLQGRITEAFF. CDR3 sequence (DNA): TGTGCCAGCAGTTTACAGGGGCGAATCACTGAAGCTTTCTTT.

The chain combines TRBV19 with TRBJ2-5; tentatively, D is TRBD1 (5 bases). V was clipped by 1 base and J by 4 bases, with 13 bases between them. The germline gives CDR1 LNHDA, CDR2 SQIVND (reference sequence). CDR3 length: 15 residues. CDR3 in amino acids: CASSIGAGLSETQYF. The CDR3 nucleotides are TGTGCCAGTAGTATAGGGGCAGGGCTTTCAGAGACCCAGTACTTC.

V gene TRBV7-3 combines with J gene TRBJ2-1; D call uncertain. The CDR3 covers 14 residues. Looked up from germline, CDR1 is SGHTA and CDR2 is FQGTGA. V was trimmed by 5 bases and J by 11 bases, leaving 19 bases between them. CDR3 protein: CASSPVRPPSQQFF. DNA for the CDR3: TGTGCCAGCAGCCCAGTGCGGCCCCCCTCTCAGCAGTTCTTC.

The CDR3 is CASSLAGTGNYGYTF. The CDR3 nucleotides are TGTGCCAGCAGCTTGGCAGGGACTGGAAACTATGGCTACACCTTC. The chain combines TRBV5-4 with TRBJ1-2, with a weak D call TRBD1 (5 bases). The CDR3 extends over 15 amino acids. Germline assignment: CDR1 SGHNT and CDR2 YYREEE (reference sequence). The V and J ends lost 0 bases and 2 bases respectively, with 11 bases between them.

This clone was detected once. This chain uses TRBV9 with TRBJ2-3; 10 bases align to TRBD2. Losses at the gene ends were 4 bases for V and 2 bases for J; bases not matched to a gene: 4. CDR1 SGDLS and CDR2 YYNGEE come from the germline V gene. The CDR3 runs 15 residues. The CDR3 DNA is TGTGCCAGCAGCCGGACTAGCGGCCACACAGATACGCAGTATTTT. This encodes CASSRTSGHTDTQYF.

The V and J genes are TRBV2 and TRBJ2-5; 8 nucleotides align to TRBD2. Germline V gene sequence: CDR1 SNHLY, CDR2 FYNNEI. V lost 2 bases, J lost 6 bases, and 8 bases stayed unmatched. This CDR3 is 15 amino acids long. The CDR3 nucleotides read TGTGCCAGCAGTGAAATGGCGGGAGGCCTACAGACCCAGTACTTC. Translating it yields CASSEMAGGLQTQYF.

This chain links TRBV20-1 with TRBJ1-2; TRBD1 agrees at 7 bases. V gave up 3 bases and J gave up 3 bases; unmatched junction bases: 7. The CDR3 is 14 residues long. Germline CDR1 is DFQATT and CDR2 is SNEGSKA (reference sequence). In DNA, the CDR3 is TGCAGTGCTAGTCAGGCCAGGGGGTACTATGGCTACACCTTC. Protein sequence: CSASQARGYYGYTF.